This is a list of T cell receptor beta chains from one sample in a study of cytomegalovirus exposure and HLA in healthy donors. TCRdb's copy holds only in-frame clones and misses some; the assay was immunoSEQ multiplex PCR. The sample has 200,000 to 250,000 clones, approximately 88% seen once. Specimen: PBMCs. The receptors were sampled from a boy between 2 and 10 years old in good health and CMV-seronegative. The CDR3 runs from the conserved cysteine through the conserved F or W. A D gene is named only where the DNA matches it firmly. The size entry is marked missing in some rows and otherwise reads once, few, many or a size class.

cdr3_nt: TGTGCCAGAAGACAGGGAGGAAGCTTTGAGACCCAGTACTTC
cdr3_aa: CARRQGGSFETQYF
d_call: -
clone_size: -
j_call: TRBJ2-5
v_call: TRBV6-5

cdr3_nt: TGTGCCAGCAGCTTGGGGCGCAGGGGTGGTGGCTACACCTTC
cdr3_aa: CASSLGRRGGGYTF
d_call: -
clone_size: few
j_call: TRBJ1-2
v_call: TRBV5-6

cdr3_nt: TGCAGCGTTGAGTGGTGGGAGGGCCTGTCGAGTTCCTACAATGAGCAGTTCTTC
cdr3_aa: CSVEWWEGLSSSYNEQFF
d_call: TRBD2
clone_size: -
j_call: TRBJ2-1
v_call: TRBV29-1

cdr3_nt: TGTGCCAGCAGCTTGGGGACTTACCTTTTTGAGCAGTACTTC
cdr3_aa: CASSLGTYLFEQYF
d_call: -
clone_size: -
j_call: TRBJ2-7
v_call: TRBV5-8

cdr3_nt: TGTGCCAGCAGCCAGGGACTAGCGGTGACCGGGGAGCTGTTTTTT
cdr3_aa: CASSQGLAVTGELFF
d_call: TRBD2
clone_size: few
j_call: TRBJ2-2
v_call: TRBV14

cdr3_nt: TGCGCCAGCAGCCGGGGCGCTAGCACAGATACGCAGTATTTT
cdr3_aa: CASSRGASTDTQYF
d_call: -
clone_size: -
j_call: TRBJ2-3
v_call: TRBV4-1

cdr3_nt: TGTGCCAGCAGTGTCGGGAGCACAGATACGCAGTATTTT
cdr3_aa: CASSVGSTDTQYF
d_call: -
clone_size: -
j_call: TRBJ2-3
v_call: TRBV6-4

cdr3_nt: TGTGCCAGCAGTTTTGGCGGGCGCGAGCAGTACTTC
cdr3_aa: CASSFGGREQYF
d_call: -
clone_size: -
j_call: TRBJ2-7
v_call: TRBV27

cdr3_nt: TGTGCCAGCAGCTTGGGGCCCTCCTACGAGCAGTACTTC
cdr3_aa: CASSLGPSYEQYF
d_call: -
clone_size: -
j_call: TRBJ2-7
v_call: TRBV7-9

cdr3_nt: TGTGCCAGCAGCGTAGGAGTGCAGGCCCAAGAGACCCAGTACTTC
cdr3_aa: CASSVGVQAQETQYF
d_call: -
clone_size: -
j_call: TRBJ2-5
v_call: TRBV9

cdr3_nt: TGTGCCAGCAGTACGGACAGGGGGAGGGCTGAAGCTTTCTTT
cdr3_aa: CASSTDRGRAEAFF
d_call: TRBD1
clone_size: -
j_call: TRBJ1-1
v_call: TRBV2

cdr3_nt: TGTGCCAGCAGCCCATCCCCCGGGGGTGGCTACGAGCAGTACTTC
cdr3_aa: CASSPSPGGGYEQYF
d_call: -
clone_size: -
j_call: TRBJ2-7
v_call: TRBV9

cdr3_nt: TGTGCCAGCAGTGATTACAGGAAAAGCTCCTACGAGCAGTACTTC
cdr3_aa: CASSDYRKSSYEQYF
d_call: -
clone_size: once
j_call: TRBJ2-7
v_call: TRBV2

cdr3_nt: TGTGCCAGAAGCTTACTACTTCAGGGCGGAAACACTGAAGCTTTCTTT
cdr3_aa: CARSLLLQGGNTEAFF
d_call: -
clone_size: few
j_call: TRBJ1-1
v_call: TRBV5-3

cdr3_nt: TGCAGTGCTAGACAAGCGATCCAGTTCTTC
cdr3_aa: CSARQAIQFF
d_call: -
clone_size: -
j_call: TRBJ2-1
v_call: TRBV20-1

cdr3_nt: TGTGCCAGCAGATTCAGGGGAGCAACTAATGAAAAACTGTTTTTT
cdr3_aa: CASRFRGATNEKLFF
d_call: -
clone_size: -
j_call: TRBJ1-4
v_call: TRBV2

cdr3_nt: TGTGCCAGCAGTGCCGACAGCCACGACCAAGAGACCCAGTACTTC
cdr3_aa: CASSADSHDQETQYF
d_call: -
clone_size: -
j_call: TRBJ2-5
v_call: TRBV6-7

cdr3_nt: TGTGCCAGCAGTTTCGACAGGGGGTCCTACGAGCAGTACTTC
cdr3_aa: CASSFDRGSYEQYF
d_call: TRBD1
clone_size: once
j_call: TRBJ2-7
v_call: TRBV6-5

cdr3_nt: TGCGCCAGCAGCTTGGGACTAGCGGGAAACAATGAGCAGTTCTTC
cdr3_aa: CASSLGLAGNNEQFF
d_call: TRBD2
clone_size: few
j_call: TRBJ2-1
v_call: TRBV5-1

cdr3_nt: TGCAGCGCTCTAACAGGCCGCTCTGGGGCCAACGTCCTGACTTTC
cdr3_aa: CSALTGRSGANVLTF
d_call: -
clone_size: -
j_call: TRBJ2-6
v_call: TRBV29-1

cdr3_nt: TGTGCCAGCAGCTTTACCGGGACAGGGGGATACGAGCAGTACTTC
cdr3_aa: CASSFTGTGGYEQYF
d_call: TRBD1
clone_size: once
j_call: TRBJ2-7
v_call: TRBV7-2

cdr3_nt: TGTGCCAGCAGCCCTGGGAGGATTAATCAGCCCCAGCATTTT
cdr3_aa: CASSPGRINQPQHF
d_call: -
clone_size: -
j_call: TRBJ1-5
v_call: TRBV9

cdr3_nt: TGTGCCAGCAGCTTAGGCCTAACGGGGTTTTTTGAAGCTTTCTTT
cdr3_aa: CASSLGLTGFFEAFF
d_call: -
clone_size: -
j_call: TRBJ1-1
v_call: TRBV13

cdr3_nt: TGTGCCAGTGTTTGGGCTACGACTGAAGCTTTCTTT
cdr3_aa: CASVWATTEAFF
d_call: -
clone_size: -
j_call: TRBJ1-1
v_call: TRBV19

cdr3_nt: TGTGCCATCGGTAGCGGCACAGATACGCAGTATTTT
cdr3_aa: CAIGSGTDTQYF
d_call: -
clone_size: -
j_call: TRBJ2-3
v_call: TRBV10-3

cdr3_nt: TGTGCCAGCAGTCACCGGGACAGGGGAAGTGGGACTGAAGCTTTCTTT
cdr3_aa: CASSHRDRGSGTEAFF
d_call: TRBD1
clone_size: few
j_call: TRBJ1-1
v_call: TRBV2

cdr3_nt: TGTGCCAGCAGTGACAGGGCGAAGAGGAACACTGAAGCTTTCTTT
cdr3_aa: CASSDRAKRNTEAFF
d_call: -
clone_size: -
j_call: TRBJ1-1
v_call: TRBV6-1

cdr3_nt: TGCGCCAGCAGCCCCCGACAGACGTTTGCAACTAATGAAAAACTGTTTTTT
cdr3_aa: CASSPRQTFATNEKLFF
d_call: -
clone_size: -
j_call: TRBJ1-4
v_call: TRBV5-1

cdr3_nt: TGCGCCAGCAGCCAAGATGCAACTAGCGGAATTACCTACGAGCAGTACTTC
cdr3_aa: CASSQDATSGITYEQYF
d_call: TRBD2
clone_size: -
j_call: TRBJ2-7
v_call: TRBV4-1

cdr3_nt: TGTGCCAGCAGTTTCGGGGGAGACACAGATACGCAGTATTTT
cdr3_aa: CASSFGGDTDTQYF
d_call: -
clone_size: -
j_call: TRBJ2-3
v_call: TRBV27

cdr3_nt: TGTGCCAGCAGCGTAGACCCACAGGGGGTAAATGAGCAGTTCTTC
cdr3_aa: CASSVDPQGVNEQFF
d_call: TRBD1
clone_size: few
j_call: TRBJ2-1
v_call: TRBV9

cdr3_nt: TGTGCCTACTCGGTCCTAAAAAACACCGGGGAGCTGTTTTTT
cdr3_aa: CAYSVLKNTGELFF
d_call: -
clone_size: once
j_call: TRBJ2-2
v_call: TRBV30

cdr3_nt: TGTGCCAGCACCCTAGACCAATTAGGCGGGGAGCTGTTTTTT
cdr3_aa: CASTLDQLGGELFF
d_call: -
clone_size: -
j_call: TRBJ2-2
v_call: TRBV18

cdr3_nt: TGTGCTAGTGGTTTGGTGGGGCGGGGACTCATCCCCTCGAACACCGGGGAGCTGTTTTTT
cdr3_aa: CASGLVGRGLIPSNTGELFF
d_call: -
clone_size: -
j_call: TRBJ2-2
v_call: TRBV12-5

cdr3_nt: TGTGCCACCCTTTTGGGGGGTTCTAGCGGGCAAGAGACCCAGTACTTC
cdr3_aa: CATLLGGSSGQETQYF
d_call: TRBD2
clone_size: -
j_call: TRBJ2-5
v_call: TRBV15

cdr3_nt: TGCGCCAGCAGTGAATCTTATAATTCACCCCTCCACTTT
cdr3_aa: CASSESYNSPLHF
d_call: -
clone_size: few
j_call: TRBJ1-6
v_call: TRBV10-1

cdr3_nt: TGTGCCAGCAGCGTAGGGATTAGCGGGGCCTACAATGAGCAGTTCTTC
cdr3_aa: CASSVGISGAYNEQFF
d_call: TRBD2
clone_size: -
j_call: TRBJ2-1
v_call: TRBV9

cdr3_nt: TGCGCCACCAGTCCAAAAAATGAAGCATCCTACGAGCAGTACTTC
cdr3_aa: CATSPKNEASYEQYF
d_call: -
clone_size: -
j_call: TRBJ2-7
v_call: TRBV5-1

cdr3_nt: TGTGCCAGCATAGGACTCCCCTCCTATAATTCACCCCTCCACTTT
cdr3_aa: CASIGLPSYNSPLHF
d_call: -
clone_size: -
j_call: TRBJ1-6
v_call: TRBV6-6

cdr3_nt: TGTGCCTGGGAACAGGGACGGGGGAACACTGAAGCTTTCTTT
cdr3_aa: CAWEQGRGNTEAFF
d_call: -
clone_size: -
j_call: TRBJ1-1
v_call: TRBV30

cdr3_nt: TGTGCCAGCAGCCCAGGGGGGTTGAACACTGAAGCTTTCTTT
cdr3_aa: CASSPGGLNTEAFF
d_call: TRBD1
clone_size: once
j_call: TRBJ1-1
v_call: TRBV9

cdr3_nt: TGTGCCTGCGAGGGGGGGTCGTCAGTTGGCTACACCTTC
cdr3_aa: CACEGGSSVGYTF
d_call: -
clone_size: -
j_call: TRBJ1-2
v_call: TRBV11-2

cdr3_nt: TGTGCCAGCAGCTTTGGGACAGGGGCTGAAGCTTTCTTT
cdr3_aa: CASSFGTGAEAFF
d_call: TRBD1
clone_size: -
j_call: TRBJ1-1
v_call: TRBV7-2

cdr3_nt: TGTGCCAGCAGCCTCCGGGACAGGGAAATCCCCTACGAGCAGTACTTC
cdr3_aa: CASSLRDREIPYEQYF
d_call: TRBD1
clone_size: -
j_call: TRBJ2-7
v_call: TRBV14

cdr3_nt: TGTGCCTGGAGTCCTGACAGGGGGCAAGGCTACACCTTC
cdr3_aa: CAWSPDRGQGYTF
d_call: TRBD1
clone_size: -
j_call: TRBJ1-2
v_call: TRBV30

cdr3_nt: TGCGCCAGCAGACGGACAGGGGCCTACGAGCAGTACTTC
cdr3_aa: CASRRTGAYEQYF
d_call: TRBD1
clone_size: few
j_call: TRBJ2-7
v_call: TRBV5-1

cdr3_nt: TGTGCCAGTAGTATTGCGGGAAACACCATATATTTT
cdr3_aa: CASSIAGNTIYF
d_call: -
clone_size: -
j_call: TRBJ1-3
v_call: TRBV19

cdr3_nt: TGTGCCTGGAGTAGGACTAGCGGGGGGTATGAGCAGTTCTTC
cdr3_aa: CAWSRTSGGYEQFF
d_call: TRBD2
clone_size: -
j_call: TRBJ2-1
v_call: TRBV30

cdr3_nt: TGCGCCAGCAGCCCCGGGAGGGCCGTAACAGATACGCAGTATTTT
cdr3_aa: CASSPGRAVTDTQYF
d_call: TRBD2
clone_size: -
j_call: TRBJ2-3
v_call: TRBV5-1

cdr3_nt: TGTTCCAGCAGCCCCCGGGACTGGGCGTACGAGCAGTACTTC
cdr3_aa: CSSSPRDWAYEQYF
d_call: -
clone_size: few
j_call: TRBJ2-7
v_call: TRBV7-9

cdr3_nt: TGTGCCAGCAGTCAAATTGGGGGAACGGGAGACGGATACGAGCAGTACTTC
cdr3_aa: CASSQIGGTGDGYEQYF
d_call: -
clone_size: -
j_call: TRBJ2-7
v_call: TRBV14

cdr3_nt: TGTGCCAGCAGTTACTCGATAGGGGCGGGGGACACTGAAGCTTTCTTT
cdr3_aa: CASSYSIGAGDTEAFF
d_call: -
clone_size: -
j_call: TRBJ1-1
v_call: TRBV6-5